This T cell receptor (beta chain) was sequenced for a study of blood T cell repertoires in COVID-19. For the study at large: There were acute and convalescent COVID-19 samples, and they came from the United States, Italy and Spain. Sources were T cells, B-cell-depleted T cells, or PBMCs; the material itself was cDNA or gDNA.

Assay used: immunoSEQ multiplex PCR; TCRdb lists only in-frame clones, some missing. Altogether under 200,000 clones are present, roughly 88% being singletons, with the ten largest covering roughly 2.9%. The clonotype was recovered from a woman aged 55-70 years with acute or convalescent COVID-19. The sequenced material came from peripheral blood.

The CDR3 region is CASSRTSGGTTDTQYF. In nucleotides, the CDR3 is TGTGCCAGCAGTCGGACTAGCGGGGGGACCACAGATACGCAGTATTTT. The chain links TRBV7-9 to TRBJ2-3; 14 positions agree with TRBD2. V lost 6 bases, J lost 2 bases, and 4 bases stayed unmatched. Germline CDR1 SEHNR, CDR2 FQNEAQ (reference sequence). The CDR3 is 16 amino acids.